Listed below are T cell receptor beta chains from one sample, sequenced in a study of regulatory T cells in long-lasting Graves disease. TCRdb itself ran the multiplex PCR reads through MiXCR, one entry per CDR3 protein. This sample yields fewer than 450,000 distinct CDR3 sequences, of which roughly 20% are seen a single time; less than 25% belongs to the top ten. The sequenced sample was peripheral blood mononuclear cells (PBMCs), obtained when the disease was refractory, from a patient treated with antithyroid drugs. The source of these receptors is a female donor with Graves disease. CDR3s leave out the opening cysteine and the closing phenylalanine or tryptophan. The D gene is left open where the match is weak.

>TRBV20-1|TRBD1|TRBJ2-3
SARSGQEGTDTQY
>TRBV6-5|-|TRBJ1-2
ASSYSSGGEGYT
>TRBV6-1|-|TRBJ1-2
ASTRGSGYGYT
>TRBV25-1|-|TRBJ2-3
ASIPKRAGTGFTDTQY
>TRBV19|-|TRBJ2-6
ASSPGQHYSGANVLT
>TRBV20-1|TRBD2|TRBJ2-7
SARDPTSGLYEQY
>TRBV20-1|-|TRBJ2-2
SASPQVGTGELF
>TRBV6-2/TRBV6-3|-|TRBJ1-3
ASHPGPGNTIY
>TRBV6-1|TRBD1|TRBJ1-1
ASRPTTGPMNTEAF
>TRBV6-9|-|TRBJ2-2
ASSYSGRTLGGELF
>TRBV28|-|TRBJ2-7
ASIPLQGGFYEQY
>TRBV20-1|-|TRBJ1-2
SAPTLTNYGYT